A selection of T cell receptor beta chains follows, all from one sample in a study of OX40 agonist ivuxolimab in advanced cancers. The protocol was immunoSEQ multiplex PCR, while the TCRdb copy is restricted to in-frame clones and leaves out a portion. The sample yields under 80,000 clones, approximately 90% seen once. Sample: CD4+ or CD8+ T cells sorted from blood, taken in a trial of the OX40 agonist ivuxolimab. Receptors were obtained from an adult with an advanced solid tumor such as melanoma, head and neck, liver or kidney cancer. Each CDR3 is given with its conserved first and last residue. Fields, in order: D gene, V gene, J gene, CDR3 protein, CDR3 DNA. A D gene is named only where the DNA matches it firmly.

D: TRBD2
V: TRBV4-1
J: TRBJ2-7
CDR3: CASSQAPQLAGAYEQYF
DNA: TGCGCCAGCAGCCAAGCCCCCCAACTAGCGGGTGCCTACGAGCAGTACTTC

D: TRBD1
V: TRBV7-2
J: TRBJ2-2
CDR3: CASSRQGTTGELFF
DNA: TGTGCCAGCAGCCGACAGGGCACCACCGGGGAGCTGTTTTTT

D: .
V: TRBV7-2
J: TRBJ1-5
CDR3: CASSLGVGQHF
DNA: TGTGCCAGCAGCTTAGGTGTGGGGCAGCATTTT

D: TRBD1
V: TRBV10-3
J: TRBJ1-5
CDR3: CAIDNRDSSQPQHF
DNA: TGTGCCATCGATAATCGGGACAGTTCCCAGCCCCAGCATTTT

D: TRBD2
V: TRBV5-1
J: TRBJ2-1
CDR3: CASNPGLAAYNEQFF
DNA: TGCGCCAGCAACCCGGGACTAGCGGCCTACAATGAGCAGTTCTTC

D: .
V: TRBV11-3
J: TRBJ1-1
CDR3: CASSPTGMNTEAFF
DNA: TGTGCCAGCAGCCCGACAGGAATGAACACTGAAGCTTTCTTT

D: .
V: TRBV6-5
J: TRBJ1-5
CDR3: CASSPPGRNNQPQHF
DNA: TGTGCCAGCAGCCCTCCAGGGAGGAACAATCAGCCCCAGCATTTT

D: TRBD1
V: TRBV5-1
J: TRBJ1-2
CDR3: CASSPGQGRGYTF
DNA: TGCGCCAGCAGCCCGGGACAGGGGCGCGGCTACACCTTC

D: .
V: TRBV9
J: TRBJ2-3
CDR3: CASSPVGSSTDTQYF
DNA: TGTGCCAGCAGCCCAGTCGGGAGTAGCACAGATACGCAGTATTTT

D: TRBD1
V: TRBV6-1
J: TRBJ2-3
CDR3: CASRKGARDGNTQYF
DNA: TGTGCCAGCAGAAAGGGGGCAAGGGATGGGAATACGCAGTATTTT

D: .
V: TRBV2
J: TRBJ1-1
CDR3: CASRVQSYTEAFF
DNA: TGTGCCAGCAGGGTACAGTCTTACACTGAAGCTTTCTTT

D: TRBD1
V: TRBV6-4
J: TRBJ1-1
CDR3: CASSKTGRENTEAFF
DNA: TGTGCCAGCAGTAAGACAGGGAGGGAGAACACTGAAGCTTTCTTT

D: TRBD2
V: TRBV11-2
J: TRBJ2-7
CDR3: CASSSGLAALRDEQYF
DNA: TGTGCCAGCAGCTCGGGACTAGCGGCACTCAGGGACGAGCAGTACTTC

D: TRBD1
V: TRBV18
J: TRBJ1-2
CDR3: CASSLGTGSISYGYTF
DNA: TGTGCCAGCTCATTAGGGACAGGGTCCATCTCTTATGGCTACACCTTC

D: .
V: TRBV7-9
J: TRBJ1-3
CDR3: CASSLDGRKTADF
DNA: TGTGCCAGCAGCTTAGATGGCAGAAAGACCGCGGATTTT

D: .
V: TRBV10-3
J: TRBJ1-1
CDR3: CAISGGRVMNTEAFF
DNA: TGTGCCATCAGTGGAGGGCGGGTAATGAACACTGAAGCTTTCTTT

D: .
V: TRBV9
J: TRBJ2-2
CDR3: CASSVDPNTGELFF
DNA: TGTGCCAGCAGCGTAGACCCGAACACCGGGGAGCTGTTTTTT

D: .
V: TRBV11-2
J: TRBJ2-1
CDR3: CASKTLSSYNEQFF
DNA: TGTGCCAGCAAAACTCTGAGCTCCTACAATGAGCAGTTCTTC

D: .
V: TRBV6-5
J: TRBJ2-1
CDR3: CASSKLTGEQFF
DNA: TGTGCCAGCAGTAAACTGACTGGTGAGCAGTTCTTC

D: .
V: TRBV18
J: TRBJ2-5
CDR3: CASSPGETQYF
DNA: TGTGCCAGCTCACCAGGAGAGACCCAGTACTTC

D: .
V: TRBV29-1
J: TRBJ1-2
CDR3: CSVEHRERGYGYTF
DNA: TGCAGCGTTGAACATAGGGAGCGTGGCTATGGCTACACCTTC

D: .
V: TRBV9
J: TRBJ1-1
CDR3: CASSPNVGGTEAFF
DNA: TGTGCCAGCAGCCCCAATGTCGGGGGTACTGAAGCTTTCTTT